The 8 T cell receptor beta chains listed next were all sequenced from one sample in a study of cytomegalovirus exposure and HLA in healthy donors. Vbeta (60) and Jbeta (13) primers were used in the PCR. This table comes from immunoSEQ multiplex PCR, and its TCRdb copy is limited to in-frame clones, with some not included. The table shows 150,000 to 180,000 clones, with roughly 80% occurring only once. Material for sequencing was PBMCs. These receptors originate from a man aged 25-45 years in good health and CMV-seropositive.

The chain employs TRBV5-1 and TRBJ2-1; 10 bases align to TRBD2. This CDR3 is built from 14 residues. The J segment lost 10 bases and the V segment lost 4 bases, leaving 8 bases of the junction unmatched. CDR1 and CDR2 (germline): SGHRS, YFSETQ. The CDR3 DNA reads as TGCGCCAGCAGCGCAGGGACTAGCGACGGGGAGCAGTTCTTC. Protein sequence: CASSAGTSDGEQFF.

The chain joins TRBV7-9 to TRBJ2-4; tentative D call: TRBD1 (6 bases). V lost 7 bases and J lost 1, with 8 bases in between. The CDR3 has 13 amino acids. The germline CDR1 and CDR2 sequences are SEHNR and FQNEAQ (reference sequence). The chain's CDR3 is CASTRGAKNIQYF. DNA for the CDR3: TGTGCCAGCACGAGGGGGGCCAAAAACATTCAGTACTTC.

In this sample, this clone turned up a few times. The V gene is TRBV5-1, the J gene TRBJ1-1; D may be TRBD1 (6 bases). V lost 4 bases to trimming and J lost 1 base, with 8 bases between them. Germline loops: CDR1 SGHRS, CDR2 YFSETQ. The length of the CDR3 is 13 residues. In nucleotides, the CDR3 is TGCGCCAGCAGCGAACAGGGGAACACTGAAGCTTTCTTT. Amino acid sequence: CASSEQGNTEAFF.

This clone was counted between two and nine times. The J gene is TRBJ2-2, the V gene TRBV7-9; possibly TRBD1 for D (6 bases). V was pared by 7 bases and J by 2 bases, with 14 bases between. This CDR3 spans 15 amino acids. CDR1 and CDR2 (germline): SEHNR, FQNEAQ (reference sequence). The CDR3 DNA sequence: TGTGCCAGCATCCCCAGGGGTCTTAACACCGGGGAGCTGTTTTTT. As protein: CASIPRGLNTGELFF.

The V and J genes are TRBV6-1 and TRBJ1-4; D ambiguous. The CDR3 is 14 amino acids. V dropped 4 bases and J dropped 8 bases, with 14 bases sitting between them. CDR1 is MNHNS, CDR2 SASEGT, per germline. DNA for the CDR3: TGTGCCAGCAGTGTAAACCGGGGTGGGGAAAAACTGTTTTTT. Protein product: CASSVNRGGEKLFF.

The gene calls are TRBV2 and TRBJ2-6; D is ambiguous. The CDR3 loop spans 16 amino acids. CDR1 is SNHLY and CDR2 is FYNNEI in the germline V gene. V was shortened by 4 bases and J by 0 bases, with 10 bases between the two germline ends. The CDR3 nucleotides are TGTGCCAGCAGTGGTTCGGCAGGCTCTGGGGCCAACGTCCTGACTTTC. This codes for CASSGSAGSGANVLTF.

V is TRBV5-1 and J is TRBJ2-2; D is undetermined. The V gene lost 0 bases and the J gene lost 1 base, with 7 bases spanning the gap. Germline V gene sequence: CDR1 SGHRS, CDR2 YFSETQ. CDR3 length equals 15 residues. DNA for the CDR3: TGCGCCAGCAGCTTGGTTACTCTGAACACCGGGGAGCTGTTTTTT. Residues: CASSLVTLNTGELFF.

Note on this clone: This CDR3 is also generated by other DNA sequences in the sample. The chain links TRBV7-3 to TRBJ1-1, with TRBD1 matching 7 bases. The CDR3 is 13 amino acids. Germline lookup yields CDR1 SGHTA and CDR2 FQGTGA. Germline trimming cut 4 bases from V and 3 bases from J; bases unmatched to any gene: 2. In DNA, the CDR3 is TGTGCCAGCAGCTCTGACAGGGACACTGAAGCTTTCTTT. This gives the protein CASSSDRDTEAFF.